A selection of T cell receptor beta chains follows, all from one sample in a study of T cell changes during pregnancy in multiple sclerosis. TCRdb's table, derived via immunoSEQ multiplex PCR, lists solely in-frame clones and lacks some. The sample lists about 39,000 clones, under 90% occurring once. Sequenced material: CD4+ T cells from peripheral blood mononuclear cells, taken before pregnancy. These receptors all come from a female donor with multiple sclerosis, enrolled in a pregnancy study. CDR3s include the opening cysteine and the closing phenylalanine or tryptophan. The D gene is left open where the match is weak. Size is omitted from some rows. Given values are once, few, many or a class for expanded clones.

v_gene	d_gene	abundance	j_gene	CDR3nt	CDR3aa
TRBV10-3	-	-	TRBJ1-5	TGTGCCAGCTCAGTCCAGCGGAGCAATCAGCCCCAGCATTTT	CASSVQRSNQPQHF
TRBV7-9	TRBD1	few	TRBJ1-2	TGTGCCAGCAGTAGCCCCCCGGACAGGGCTAACTATGGCTACACCTTC	CASSSPPDRANYGYTF
TRBV5-1	-	once	TRBJ1-6	TGCGCCAGCAGCCTGGGACCTGGGGGCAATTCACCCCTCCACTTT	CASSLGPGGNSPLHF
TRBV7-2	TRBD2	few	TRBJ2-2	TGTGCCAGCAGCGCCAGGCTAGCGGGGAACACCGGGGAGCTGTTTTTT	CASSARLAGNTGELFF
TRBV10-3	TRBD2	-	TRBJ2-1	TGTGCCATCTCCCCCAAATTACTAGCGGGAGGCTCAAGCTCCTACAATGAGCAGTTCTTC	CAISPKLLAGGSSSYNEQFF
TRBV27	TRBD1	-	TRBJ2-3	TGTGCCAGCAAGTCCTTTACAGGGGCCAGCACAGATACGCAGTATTTT	CASKSFTGASTDTQYF
TRBV6-1	TRBD2	-	TRBJ2-3	TGTGCCAGCAGTGGACAGAGGAGCGGGGGAAGCACAGATACGCAGTATTTT	CASSGQRSGGSTDTQYF
TRBV19	-	once	TRBJ1-1	TGTGCCAGTAGTATAGGGCAGGGTAGGTTCATGAACACTGAAGCTTTCTTT	CASSIGQGRFMNTEAFF
TRBV28	-	-	TRBJ2-7	TGTGCCAGCAGGATACAGGGTTGGGGCTACGAGCAGTACTTC	CASRIQGWGYEQYF
TRBV7-2	TRBD1	-	TRBJ1-2	TGTGCCAGCAGCTCCGCCGGGACAGGGGTATATGGCTACACCTTC	CASSSAGTGVYGYTF
TRBV7-2	TRBD1	-	TRBJ1-1	TGTGCCAGCAGCCGACAGGGCGGCACTGAAGCTTTCTTT	CASSRQGGTEAFF
TRBV6-5	-	-	TRBJ1-1	TGTGCCAGCAGTTACGATCAGGGGCGGGAAGCTTTCTTT	CASSYDQGREAFF
TRBV7-3	TRBD1	few	TRBJ2-4	TGTGCCAGCAGCTCCCGGGACAGTGAAAACATTCAGTACTTC	CASSSRDSENIQYF
TRBV4-3	TRBD2	-	TRBJ2-1	TGCGCCAGCAGCCAAGATGAGGCGGGGGGGAGAAATGAGCAGTTCTTC	CASSQDEAGGRNEQFF
TRBV19	TRBD1	-	TRBJ1-5	TGTGCCAGTAGTATAGATAATCGGGGGACAGTGCGTGGACGGCCCCAGCATTTT	CASSIDNRGTVRGRPQHF
TRBV19	TRBD2	-	TRBJ2-3	TGTGCCAGTAGTATAGGGAAAGCGGGAATTGGTTCAGATACGCAGTATTTT	CASSIGKAGIGSDTQYF